These 15 T cell receptor beta chains were all obtained from the same sample, sequenced in a study of blood T cells in healthy people across ages (dated by TCRdb to about 2015). The library was made by 5' RACE. These reads were obtained on an Illumina HiSeq 2500. A second PCR of roughly 6 to 11 cycles was run with a J-beta primer mix and a sample-barcoded 5' primer. TCRdb reprocessing: public reads trimmed at Q25 with fastp, clones called with MiXCR, in-frame beta chains kept. One record per CDR3 amino acid sequence lists the most common genes and DNA. The sample data list just over 1 million distinct CDR3 sequences, and more than 40% of these were observed just once. Together, the top ten hold approximately 20% of the sample. Sequences were obtained from blood. The receptors shown here come from a woman aged 55-69 years in good health.

In nucleotides, the CDR3 is TGTGCCACCAGCAGAGATCAAAATAACTGGGGCTACACCTTC. Translated, it gives CATSRDQNNWGYTF. This sequence joins TRBV15 and TRBJ1-2; unclear D gene. The CDR3 runs to 14 residues. Germline-derived CDR1 and CDR2 are LNHNV and YYDKDF (reference sequence). Trimming removed 0 bases from V and 8 bases from J, with 13 bases in between.

This clonotype was recorded a few times. V is TRBV7-8 and J is TRBJ2-3; 9 nucleotides match TRBD2. Losses at the gene ends were 6 bases for V and 5 bases for J; bases not matched to a gene: 21. The V gene's germline CDR1 is SGHVS and CDR2 FQNEAQ. The CDR3 is 19 amino acids. The CDR3 DNA follows: TGTGCCAGCAGTTTAAACGTTATTAGCGGGAGCCGCGGGGGAGATACGCAGTATTTT. Translation: CASSLNVISGSRGGDTQYF.

The chain links TRBV9 to TRBJ2-3; 10 bases align to TRBD1. Germline lookup yields CDR1 SGDLS and CDR2 YYNGEE. The CDR3 is 17 amino acids. Trimming took 0 bases from V and 1 from J; bases not matched to a gene: 5. The CDR3, as DNA: TGTGCCAGCAGCGTAGAAGGGACAGGGGCCGGCACAGATACGCAGTATTTT. As protein: CASSVEGTGAGTDTQYF.

A remark on this clonotype: A single base separates this from a much larger clone, so it may be a read error. The chain recombines TRBV29-1 with TRBJ1-1; D perhaps matches TRBD1 (6 bases). CDR1 and CDR2 (germline): SQVTM, ANQGSEA. This CDR3 is built from 13 residues. Trimming removed 4 bases from V and 6 bases from J, with 15 bases in between. The CDR3 region has the DNA TGCAGCGTTGGAGGGGGTTGGGCCGCTGAAGCTTTCTTT. Translating gives CSVGGGWAAEAFF. The full variable domain, its missing parts supplied by reference TRBV29-1 and TRBJ1-1, is SAVISQKPSRDICQRGTSLTIQCQVDSQVTMMFWYRQQPGQSLTLIATANQGSEATYESGFVIDKFPISRPNLTFSTLTVSNMSPEDSSIYLCSVGGGWAAEAFFGQGTRLTVV.

The chain employs TRBV7-9 and TRBJ2-7; 9 bases line up with TRBD1. The J call could be wrong; TRBJ2-5 is a better fit for the DNA end. The length of the CDR3 is 16 residues. The V gene's germline CDR1 is SEHNR and CDR2 FQNEAQ (reference sequence). The CDR3 reads CASSQWVDRGKETQYF. CDR3 nucleotide sequence: TGTGCCAGCAGTCAGTGGGTAGACAGGGGGAAAGAGACCCAGTACTTC.

The chain carries TRBV6-6 and TRBJ2-7; 10 bases align to TRBD2. This CDR3 region has 16 residues. The V gene's germline CDR1 is MNHNY and CDR2 SVGAGI (reference sequence). V shed 6 bases and J 2 bases; nucleotides not matched to a gene: 10. Written as DNA, the CDR3 is TGTGCCAGCAGCTTACTAGCGGGGTCGCTAACCTACGAGCAGTACTTC. It specifies CASSLLAGSLTYEQYF.

On this clonotype: This may be a read error, as it is one base from a much larger clone. CDR3 coding DNA: TGTGCCAGCGCTGCGGTCTTGAACACTGAAGCTTTCTTT. It specifies CASAAVLNTEAFF. V and J are TRBV7-9 and TRBJ1-1; D call uncertain. There are 13 residues in the CDR3. The germline V gene has CDR1 SEHNR and CDR2 FQNEAQ (reference sequence). V was cut by 8 bases and J by 0 bases, with 10 bases left in between.

This chain connects TRBV27 to TRBJ2-5; a possible D gene is TRBD1 (5 bases). The closer fit of TRBJ2-7 to the DNA end suggests the J call may be wrong. The CDR3 is made up of 15 amino acids. The germline CDR1 and CDR2 sequences are MNHEY and SMNVEV (reference sequence). The CDR3 loop is CASSLSRGPTYEQYF. In DNA form, the CDR3 reads TGTGCCAGCAGTTTATCTAGGGGTCCTACCTACGAGCAGTACTTC.

J is TRBJ2-3 and V is TRBV24-1; perhaps TRBD2 as D (6 bases). V was pared by 4 bases and J by 2 bases, with 9 bases between. The V gene's germline CDR1 is KGHDR and CDR2 SFDVKD. The CDR3 has 14 amino acids. The CDR3 here is CATSDAGLTDTQYF. The CDR3, as DNA: TGTGCCACCAGTGACGCGGGACTCACAGATACGCAGTATTTT.

In its sample, this clonotype was seen a few times. The chain is built from TRBV2 and TRBJ2-1, with no clear D. Per germline, CDR1 SNHLY and CDR2 FYNNEI. Trimming pared 3 bases from V and 8 bases from J, leaving 17 bases between. This CDR3 contains 15 residues. The CDR3 is CASSDPGPVFYEQFF. The DNA of the CDR3 is TGTGCCAGCAGTGATCCCGGGCCTGTCTTCTATGAGCAGTTCTTC.

For the CDR3, the DNA is TGCAGTGCCGGACTAGCGGGGGGGGACTCCTACGAGCAGTACTTC. Protein product: CSAGLAGGDSYEQYF. The chain links TRBV20-1 to TRBJ2-7, with TRBD2 matching 15 bases. V dropped 6 bases and J dropped 0; count of bases not matched to a gene: 3. The CDR3 length is 15 residues. Germline values: CDR1 DFQATT, CDR2 SNEGSKA (reference sequence).

The V call is TRBV6-5, the J call TRBJ1-2, with 9 positions matching TRBD1. Trimming cost V 6 bases and J 1 base; bases outside gene matches: 9. There are 16 residues in the CDR3. CDR1 and CDR2 (germline): MNHEY, SVGAGI. The CDR3 loop is CASRALQGAVNYGYTF. The CDR3 DNA sequence: TGTGCCAGCAGGGCCTTACAGGGGGCGGTTAACTATGGCTACACCTTC.

This clonotype has just a few counts. The rearrangement uses TRBV9 and TRBJ1-5; D perhaps matches TRBD1 (5 bases). The V gene lost 2 bases and the J gene lost 5 bases, with 11 bases spanning the gap. CDR1 SGDLS and CDR2 YYNGEE come from the germline V gene. The CDR3 loop spans 14 amino acids. CDR3 nucleotide sequence: TGTGCCAGCAGCGTTAGAGGGGAAGATCAGCCCCAGCATTTT. Translated, it gives CASSVRGEDQPQHF.

Comment on this clonotype: The junction shows a germline mismatch at one end, possibly a read error. The chain links TRBV7-9 to TRBJ2-1; 10 bases line up with TRBD2. The CDR3 extends over 14 amino acids. CDR1 and CDR2 (germline): SEHNR, FQNEAQ (reference sequence). The CDR3 loop reads CASSLAGVNNEQFF. CDR3 DNA sequence: TGTGCCAGCAGCCTAGCGGGAGTAAATAATGAGCAGTTCTTC. The full variable domain, rest sourced from reference TRBV7-9 and TRBJ2-1, is DTGVSQNPRHKITKRGQNVTFRCDPISEHNRLYWYRQTLGQGPEFLTYFQNEAQLEKSRLLSDRFSAERPKGSFSTLEIQRTEQGDSAMYLCASSLAGVNNEQFFGPGTRLTVL.

The chain combines TRBV20-1 with TRBJ2-1; the match to TRBD2 covers 12 bases. Germline CDR1 DFQATT, CDR2 SNEGSKA (reference sequence). Unmatched junction bases numbered 15, after V lost 6 bases and J lost 3 bases. CDR3 length: 18 residues. CDR3 coding DNA: TGCAGTGCCAACGGACTAGCGGGGCTCCCAGCAAGCTACAATGAGCAGTTCTTC. Translated, it gives CSANGLAGLPASYNEQFF.